The rows below give T cell receptor beta chains drawn from one sample of a study of CD8 T cells in ankylosing spondylitis. MiXCR was run by TCRdb on the 5' RACE reads, yielding one entry per CDR3 protein. The profile shows 150,000 to 200,000 distinct CDR3 sequences, roughly 34% of them singletons. Sequenced input: synovial fluid, either unsorted or a sorted T cell fraction (not recorded which). The receptors were gathered from a male donor with ankylosing spondylitis. Both conserved end residues are part of each CDR3. The D gene is left open where the match is weak. Part of the rows lack a size; the others show once, few, many or a class for expanded clones.

v_gene	j_gene	d_gene	abundance	CDR3aa	CDR3nt
TRBV20-1	TRBJ2-1	TRBD2	NA	CSAHPGLAGYNEQFF	TGCAGTGCTCACCCGGGACTAGCGGGGTACAATGAGCAGTTCTTC
TRBV19	TRBJ1-2	TRBD1	NA	CASSMDRGAYGYTF	TGTGCCAGTAGTATGGACAGGGGGGCCTATGGCTACACCTTC
TRBV5-1	TRBJ1-1	TRBD1	NA	CASILTPGGGPNTEAFF	TGCGCCAGCATCCTAACCCCAGGGGGCGGACCGAACACTGAAGCTTTCTTT
TRBV19	TRBJ2-6	TRBD1	few	CASSPRTGTGANVLTF	TGTGCCAGTAGTCCCCGGACAGGGACTGGGGCCAACGTCCTGACTTTC
TRBV20-1	TRBJ2-5	TRBD1	NA	CSALPGTGPETQYF	TGCAGTGCCTTACCCGGGACAGGCCCAGAGACCCAGTACTTC
TRBV6-1	TRBJ1-1	NA	NA	CASSREFGGNTEAFF	TGTGCCAGCAGTCGGGAATTCGGGGGAAACACTGAAGCTTTCTTT
TRBV20-1	TRBJ2-2	NA	few	CSAPNTGELFF	TGCAGTGCACCGAACACCGGGGAGCTGTTTTTT
TRBV4-2	TRBJ2-3	NA	NA	CASSQEYRDDTQYF	TGTGCCAGCAGCCAAGAATACAGGGACGATACGCAGTATTTT
TRBV15	TRBJ2-1	NA	NA	CATSRGGGNYNEQFF	TGTGCCACCAGCAGGGGGGGCGGGAACTACAATGAGCAGTTCTTC
TRBV29-1	TRBJ2-5	TRBD2	many	CSVDLGTSGETQYF	TGCAGCGTTGATTTAGGGACTAGCGGGGAGACCCAGTACTTC
TRBV7-2	TRBJ2-1	NA	NA	CASSLDYSGNEQFF	TGTGCCAGCAGCTTAGATTATTCGGGCAATGAGCAGTTCTTC
TRBV11-3	TRBJ1-2	NA	NA	CASSLEGPQGVYGYTF	TGTGCCAGCAGCTTAGAGGGCCCCCAAGGGGTCTATGGCTACACCTTC
TRBV14	TRBJ1-1	NA	many	CASSRGGEAFF	TGTGCCAGCAGCCGTGGGGGGGAAGCTTTCTTT
TRBV20-1	TRBJ2-7	NA	few	CSARDPKTIYEQYF	TGCAGTGCTAGAGATCCCAAGACTATCTACGAGCAGTACTTC
TRBV3-1	TRBJ1-2	NA	few	CASPTPTGPNYGYTF	TGTGCCAGCCCCACTCCGACAGGACCCAACTATGGCTACACCTTC
TRBV5-1	TRBJ2-3	TRBD2	many	CASSLEGQRGPITDTQYF	TGCGCCAGCAGCTTGGAGGGGCAGCGGGGACCCATCACAGATACGCAGTATTTT
TRBV6-5	TRBJ2-3	TRBD1	many	CASSSGTGSTDTQYF	TGTGCCAGCAGTTCCGGGACAGGGAGCACAGATACGCAGTATTTT
TRBV6-1	TRBJ2-1	TRBD2	few	CASRQAAGGSENEQFF	TGTGCCAGCAGACAAGCAGCGGGAGGGTCTGAGAATGAGCAGTTCTTC
TRBV7-3	TRBJ2-5	TRBD1	many	CASSLASTGVETQYF	TGTGCCAGCAGCTTAGCCTCGACAGGGGTGGAGACCCAGTACTTC
TRBV7-9	TRBJ1-2	TRBD1	few	CASSKRDRDNYGYTF	TGTGCCAGCAGCAAAAGGGACAGGGATAACTATGGCTACACCTTC
TRBV6-1	TRBJ2-3	TRBD2	NA	CASRAGTSGADTQYF	TGTGCCAGCAGGGCCGGGACTAGCGGGGCAGATACGCAGTATTTT
TRBV20-1	TRBJ2-7	TRBD2	many	CSASERSGASYEQYF	TGCAGTGCTAGCGAGCGAAGCGGGGCTTCCTACGAGCAGTACTTC
TRBV11-2	TRBJ1-4	TRBD1	many	CASRKRGQGDEKLFF	TGTGCCAGCAGGAAGAGAGGGCAGGGGGATGAAAAACTGTTTTTT
TRBV4-2	TRBJ1-5	NA	many	CASSQDQRGNQPQHF	TGTGCCAGCAGCCAAGATCAGAGGGGAAATCAGCCCCAGCATTTT
TRBV6-1	TRBJ1-1	NA	few	CASSSFREEDTEAFF	TGTGCCAGCAGCTCCTTCAGGGAGGAGGACACTGAAGCTTTCTTT
TRBV5-6	TRBJ2-5	NA	NA	CASSLVQPGETQYF	TGTGCCAGCAGCTTGGTGCAGCCTGGGGAGACCCAGTACTTC
TRBV11-2	TRBJ2-5	TRBD2	many	CASSLASGDSLAQYF	TGTGCCAGCAGCTTAGCCAGCGGGGACTCCTTGGCCCAGTACTTC
TRBV6-1	TRBJ1-4	NA	many	CASARTAENEKLFF	TGTGCCAGCGCTCGGACGGCCGAAAATGAAAAACTGTTTTTT
TRBV9	TRBJ2-2	NA	NA	CASSGQFNTGELFF	TGTGCCAGCAGCGGGCAGTTTAACACCGGGGAGCTGTTTTTT
TRBV20-1	TRBJ2-7	NA	many	CSAGRSYEQYF	TGCAGCGCGGGACGGTCCTACGAGCAGTACTTC
TRBV5-1	TRBJ1-4	NA	few	CASSRDTTNEKLFF	TGCGCCAGCAGCCGAGATACAACTAATGAAAAACTGTTTTTT
TRBV20-1	TRBJ2-2	NA	many	CSARPVTGGTAGELFF	TGCAGTGCTAGACCCGTAACCGGGGGTACTGCCGGGGAGCTGTTTTTT
TRBV16	TRBJ1-2	NA	few	CASSPPLNRDTRGYGYTF	TGTGCCAGCAGCCCTCCCCTAAACCGGGACACTCGAGGGTATGGCTACACCTTC
TRBV5-1	TRBJ1-1	TRBD1	many	CASSLGQGSPTEAFF	TGCGCCAGCAGCTTGGGACAGGGGTCCCCCACTGAAGCTTTCTTT
TRBV6-2/TRBV6-3	TRBJ2-2	NA	few	CASSSPDFTGELFF	TGTGCCAGCAGTTCGCCCGACTTCACCGGGGAGCTGTTTTTT
TRBV5-1	TRBJ1-4	NA	NA	CASSLEGQKGGKLFF	TGCGCCAGCAGCTTGGAGGGACAAAAAGGTGGAAAACTGTTTTTT
TRBV20-1	TRBJ1-4	TRBD1	NA	CSAAGTGGNEKLFF	TGCAGTGCAGCCGGGACAGGGGGCAATGAAAAACTGTTTTTT
TRBV7-3	TRBJ2-1	NA	few	CASSYGPGGYNEQFF	TGTGCCAGCAGCTACGGGCCTGGGGGCTACAATGAGCAGTTCTTC
TRBV20-1	TRBJ1-1	NA	many	CSAILNRRRGKNTEAFF	TGCAGTGCTATTTTAAATAGAAGGAGGGGGAAGAACACTGAAGCTTTCTTT
TRBV12-3/TRBV12-4	TRBJ1-1	NA	NA	CASSPWGLNTEAFF	TGTGCCAGCAGTCCGTGGGGTCTGAACACTGAAGCTTTCTTT
TRBV28	TRBJ2-1	NA	NA	CASRALGGAQFF	TGTGCCAGCAGGGCCCTGGGAGGCGCGCAGTTCTTC
TRBV5-5	TRBJ2-2	NA	NA	CASSFGASTGELFF	TGTGCCAGCAGCTTTGGAGCTAGCACCGGGGAGCTGTTTTTT
TRBV2	TRBJ2-3	TRBD2	many	CASRQRESGTDTQYF	TGTGCCAGCAGGCAGCGGGAGTCAGGCACAGATACGCAGTATTTT
TRBV20-1	TRBJ2-7	TRBD1	few	CSARVLQGAYEQYF	TGCAGTGCTAGAGTGTTGCAGGGGGCTTACGAGCAGTACTTC
TRBV5-1	TRBJ2-1	NA	NA	CASSVTLGHEQFF	TGCGCCAGCAGCGTGACCCTAGGACATGAGCAGTTCTTC
TRBV15	TRBJ1-1	NA	NA	CATSSGRVAEAFF	TGTGCCACCAGCTCAGGGAGAGTGGCGGAAGCTTTCTTT
TRBV12-3/TRBV12-4	TRBJ1-3	TRBD1	few	CASRGQGYGNTIYF	TGTGCCAGCAGAGGACAGGGGTATGGAAACACCATATATTTT
TRBV11-2	TRBJ2-7	NA	few	CASSLQGGSAYEQYF	TGTGCCAGCAGCTTACAGGGGGGCTCGGCATACGAGCAGTACTTC
TRBV5-1	TRBJ2-7	TRBD1	NA	CASSLVGQGREQYF	TGCGCCAGCAGCTTGGTGGGACAGGGTCGCGAGCAGTACTTC
TRBV29-1	TRBJ1-1	NA	NA	CSVERGAGNTEAFF	TGCAGCGTTGAAAGGGGGGCCGGGAACACTGAAGCTTTCTTT
TRBV11-2	TRBJ2-6	NA	few	CASSYRDSGANVLTF	TGTGCCAGCAGCTACCGGGACTCTGGGGCCAACGTCCTGACTTTC
TRBV5-6	TRBJ2-3	TRBD2	NA	CASSLTSGRTDTQYF	TGTGCCAGCAGCTTGACTAGCGGGAGGACAGATACGCAGTATTTT
TRBV24-1	TRBJ2-1	TRBD1	NA	CATGRDSDEQFF	TGTGCCACCGGCCGGGACAGCGATGAGCAGTTCTTC
TRBV11-2	TRBJ2-1	NA	NA	CASSLVGRGYNEQFF	TGTGCCAGCAGCTTAGTAGGCCGGGGTTACAATGAGCAGTTCTTC
TRBV7-2	TRBJ1-2	TRBD1	few	CASSSFGGDRGYGYTF	TGTGCCAGCAGCTCCTTTGGGGGGGACAGGGGCTATGGCTACACCTTC
TRBV29-1	TRBJ1-3	NA	NA	CSASKQGFSGNTIYF	TGCAGCGCCAGCAAACAGGGTTTCTCTGGAAACACCATATATTTT
TRBV28	TRBJ1-5	NA	NA	CASSLLYRDQPQHF	TGTGCCAGCAGCCTACTCTACAGGGATCAGCCCCAGCATTTT